The clone carrying this TCR beta chain was observed a few times. No antigen is known for it. This specimen comes from a study of post-analysis software for immune sequencing data. Study-wide results and limits: For normalized Chao1 diversity, multiple sclerosis patients scored significantly lower than controls did.

Each TCR beta cDNA library carried unique molecular identifiers. The source material, about 0.9 to 11 million T cells, gave rise to 510,000 or so cDNA molecules. From the PCR reads, TCRdb called clonotypes with MiXCR, one entry per CDR3 protein. The sample shows about 770,000 distinct CDR3 sequences, roughly 46% of them seen only once. The specimen was blood. The origin of this receptor is a girl aged 5-17 years with multiple sclerosis.

Here the CDR3 DNA reads TGTGCCAGTAGTATACAGCTCCAAGAGACCCAGTACTTC. It yields the protein CASSIQLQETQYF. V usage is TRBV19 and J usage is TRBJ2-5; D is undetermined. CDR1 is LNHDA, CDR2 SQIVND, per germline (reference sequence). The CDR3 sequence is 13 residues long. V was shortened by 2 bases and J by 1 base, with 5 bases between the two germline ends. The entire variable domain, with the rest obtained from reference TRBV19 and TRBJ2-5, is as follows: DGGITQSPKYLFRKEGQNVTLSCEQNLNHDAMYWYRQDPGQGLRLIYYSQIVNDFQKGDIAEGYSVSREKKESFPLTVTSAQKNPTAFYLCASSIQLQETQYFGPGTRLLVL.